This TCR beta chain was sequenced in a study of cytomegalovirus exposure and HLA in healthy donors. Notes on this clone: Its antigen remains unknown.

Germline V lookup: CDR1 MGHRA, CDR2 YSYEKL. The CDR3 sequence is 17 residues long. J lost 7 bases, V lost 2 bases, and 10 bases had no gene match. The study, taken as a whole, reports: Reported results showed that the classifier diagnosed cytomegalovirus status with high specificity and sensitivity.

Libraries were prepared by immunoSEQ multiplex PCR; TCRdb keeps only in-frame clonotypes and omits some of them. The table lists about 330,000 clones, approximately 90% of them singletons. The sequencing input was PBMCs. This sequence joins TRBV4-1 and TRBJ1-4; 10 nucleotides line up with TRBD1. This TCR was recovered from a woman between 18 and 29 years old in good health and CMV-seronegative. The CDR3 DNA reads as TGCGCCAGCAGCCAACCCCGACAGGGGGCGCGTGGTGAAAAACTGTTTTTT. Encoded protein: CASSQPRQGARGEKLFF.